The clone carrying this T cell receptor (beta chain) was found a few times. Antigen unknown. There are 13 residues in the CDR3. The trim removed 10 bases at V and 6 bases at J, leaving 9 bases unmatched. From germline, CDR1 is LNHDA and CDR2 SQIVND (reference sequence). This sample is drawn from a study of early T cells in non-severe SARS-CoV-2 infection. The study, taken as a whole, reports: VDJdb matching favored anti-spike CD8 responses, missing private and CD4 specificities.

Researchers tagged individual cDNA molecules with unique molecular identifiers. TCRdb passed the 5' RACE reads through MiXCR, listing each CDR3 protein once. The sample gives about 60,000 distinct CDR3 sequences, 9.5% to 15% of which show up once; 10% is in the top ten. The gene calls are TRBV19 and TRBJ1-5, with 7 bases that match TRBD1. The sequenced sample consisted of whole blood. This receptor was taken from an adult who was a healthcare worker with PCR-confirmed SARS-CoV-2 infection or an uninfected control (not recorded which). The CDR3 bases are TGTGCCACGAAGGGGGCTCAAGGTCAGCCCCAGCATTTT. As protein: CATKGAQGQPQHF.